The TCR beta chain described here comes from a study of OX40 agonist ivuxolimab in advanced cancers. The wider study: Those enrolled were approximately 78% male, with a mean age of roughly 60 years and ages from roughly 20 to 85. Study-wide points: Among expanded peripheral T cells, antigen specificity went undetermined. Partial responders dosed at 0.1-3.0 mg/kg displayed clonal expansion ranking among the lowest.

About this clone itself: Its antigen is still unknown.

Autoimmune disease history or systemic immunosuppression disqualified patients. This table comes from immunoSEQ multiplex PCR, and its TCRdb copy is limited to in-frame clones, with some not included. The sample contains about 63,000 clones, 85% to 90% of which appear only once. CDR1 is SGHRS, CDR2 YFSETQ, per germline. Trimming removed 0 bases at V and 4 bases at J, with 11 bases between. CDR3 length: 15 amino acids. The source of this sequence is an adult with an advanced solid tumor such as melanoma, head and neck, liver or kidney cancer. This sequence joins TRBV5-1 and TRBJ1-5; possibly TRBD1 for D (5 bases). Sequenced here: CD4+ or CD8+ T cells sorted from blood, sampled in a trial of the OX40 agonist ivuxolimab. The CDR3 region is CASSLGQGGNQPQHF. CDR3 nucleotide sequence: TGCGCCAGCAGCTTGGGGCAGGGAGGGAATCAGCCCCAGCATTTT.